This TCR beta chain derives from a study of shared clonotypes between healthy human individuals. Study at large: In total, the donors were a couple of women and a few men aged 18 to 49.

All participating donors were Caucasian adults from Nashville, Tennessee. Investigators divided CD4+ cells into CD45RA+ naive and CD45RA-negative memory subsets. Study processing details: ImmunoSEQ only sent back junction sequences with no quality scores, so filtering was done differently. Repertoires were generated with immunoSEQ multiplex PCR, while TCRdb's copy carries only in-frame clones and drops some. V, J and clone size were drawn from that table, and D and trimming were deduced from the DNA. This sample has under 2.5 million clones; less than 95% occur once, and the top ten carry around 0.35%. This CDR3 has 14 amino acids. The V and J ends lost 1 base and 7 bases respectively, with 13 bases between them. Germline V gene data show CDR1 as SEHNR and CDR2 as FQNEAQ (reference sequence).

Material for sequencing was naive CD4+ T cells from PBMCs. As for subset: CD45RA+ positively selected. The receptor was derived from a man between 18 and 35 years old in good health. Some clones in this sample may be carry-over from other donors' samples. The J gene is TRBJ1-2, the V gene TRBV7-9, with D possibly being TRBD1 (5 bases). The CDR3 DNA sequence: TGTGCCAGCAGCTTAGGATCGGGGCATGGTGGCTACACCTTC. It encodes CASSLGSGHGGYTF. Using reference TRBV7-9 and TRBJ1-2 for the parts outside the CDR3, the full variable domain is DTGVSQNPRHKITKRGQNVTFRCDPISEHNRLYWYRQTLGQGPEFLTYFQNEAQLEKSRLLSDRFSAERPKGSFSTLEIQRTEQGDSAMYLCASSLGSGHGGYTFGSGTRLTVV.